This TCR beta chain was sequenced during a study of cytomegalovirus exposure and HLA in healthy donors. Trimming removed 3 bases from V and 7 bases from J, with 19 bases in between. The CDR3 length is 16 residues. Germline loops: CDR1 MNHEY, CDR2 SMNVEV (reference sequence). The PCR made use of 60 Vbeta and 13 Jbeta primers. Some clones are missing from TCRdb's copy, which holds only in-frame ones; the method was immunoSEQ multiplex PCR. The sample consists of roughly 100,000 clones, roughly 80% of them appearing once. Donors in the study were healthy people who gave bone marrow. This chain joins TRBV27 and TRBJ2-1; the D gene is possibly TRBD2 (6 bases). The sequencing sample was made of PBMCs. This sequence was found in a human donor in good health. The CDR3 reads CASSFPSGTPGNEQFF. DNA for the CDR3: TGTGCCAGCAGTTTCCCCTCCGGGACTCCCGGGAATGAGCAGTTCTTC.